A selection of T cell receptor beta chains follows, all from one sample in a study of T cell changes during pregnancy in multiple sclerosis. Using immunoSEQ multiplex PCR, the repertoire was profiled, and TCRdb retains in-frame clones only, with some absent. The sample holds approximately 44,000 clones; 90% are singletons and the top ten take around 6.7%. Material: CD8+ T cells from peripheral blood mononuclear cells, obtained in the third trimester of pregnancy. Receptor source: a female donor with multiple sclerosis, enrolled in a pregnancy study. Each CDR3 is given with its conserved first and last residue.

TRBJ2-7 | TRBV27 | CASSSQGSSYEQYF
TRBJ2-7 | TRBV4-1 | CASSQDQTGFYEQYF
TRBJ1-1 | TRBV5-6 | CASRDQGSEAFF
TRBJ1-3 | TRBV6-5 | CASSYGTGNTIYF
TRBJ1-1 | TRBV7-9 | CASSPDRGINMNTEAFF
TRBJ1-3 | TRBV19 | CASSVTLGGLNSGNTIYF
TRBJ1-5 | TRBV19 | CATMRVYSNQPQHF
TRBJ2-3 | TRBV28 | CASRQLAGVADTQYF
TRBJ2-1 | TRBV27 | CASSFGQEQFF
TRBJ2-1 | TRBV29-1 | CSVEAREGTYNEQFF
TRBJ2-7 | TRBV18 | CASSPRPGSPFSYEQYF
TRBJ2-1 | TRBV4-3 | CASSQDWQGAFYEQFF
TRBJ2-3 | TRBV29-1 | CSVDPSRQTDTQYF
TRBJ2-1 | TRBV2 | CASTGVDIASYNEQFF
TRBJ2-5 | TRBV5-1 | CASSTGTEQETQYF
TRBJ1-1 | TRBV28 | CASSPYRGDTEAFF
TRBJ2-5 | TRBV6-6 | CASSYSWADQETQYF
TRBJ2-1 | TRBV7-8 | CASSPPTSGNNEQFF
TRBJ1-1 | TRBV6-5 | CASSSVAEAFF
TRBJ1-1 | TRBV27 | CASSLAGGFTEAFF
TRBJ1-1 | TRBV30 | CAWGGTDTEAFF
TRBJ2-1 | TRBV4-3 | CASSQDQPGTYNEQFF
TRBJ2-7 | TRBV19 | CASSIVGSSYEQYF
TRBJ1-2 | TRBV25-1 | CASSEFEGGGYTF
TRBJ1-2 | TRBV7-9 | CASSLPGSSYGYTF
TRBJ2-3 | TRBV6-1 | CASTGLAGDTDTQYF
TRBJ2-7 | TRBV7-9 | CASSSRDYEQYF
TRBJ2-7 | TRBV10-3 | CAIASAGGPLPYEQYF
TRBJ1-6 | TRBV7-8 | CASSGTDPNSPLHF
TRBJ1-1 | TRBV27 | CASSITPGATNTEAFF
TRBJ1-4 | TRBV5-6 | CASSSTANEKLFF
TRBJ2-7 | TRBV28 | CASATDLYEQYF
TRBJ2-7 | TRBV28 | CASTQRGTGRPEQYF
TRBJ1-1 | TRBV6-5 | CASSHSPSDTEAFF
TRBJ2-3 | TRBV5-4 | CASSLSLESTDTQYF
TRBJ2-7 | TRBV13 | CASSLSAGLDYEQYF
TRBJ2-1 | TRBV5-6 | CASSSGTSDIYNEQFF
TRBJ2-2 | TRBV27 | CASSFLAGGYTGELFF
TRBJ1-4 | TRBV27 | CASSLGSGDKLFF
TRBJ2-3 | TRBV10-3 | CAISPSGGAPDTQYF